A selection of T cell receptor beta chains follows, all from one sample in a study of blood T cell repertoires in COVID-19. The method was immunoSEQ multiplex PCR; TCRdb's version includes in-frame clones alone and lacks a portion of them. The repertoire holds about 110,000 clones, with over 80% as singletons. Sequencing was performed on peripheral blood. These receptors were collected from a human donor in a cohort sampled during active COVID-19. Each CDR3 is given with its conserved first and last residue. The order of the fields is J gene, V gene, D gene, clone size, CDR3 length, CDR3 protein, CDR3 DNA. D genes are given only for firm matches. Rows give clone size only sometimes, using once, few, many, or a class for an expanded clone.

>TRBJ2-5|TRBV7-3|TRBD2|.|17
CASSPGLAAPLGETQYF
TGTGCCAGCAGCCCAGGACTAGCGGCCCCACTGGGGGAGACCCAGTACTTC
>TRBJ1-3|TRBV19|.|few|14
CASSTDPRGNTIYF
TGTGCCAGTAGTACAGACCCCCGTGGAAACACCATATATTTT
>TRBJ2-1|TRBV5-1|TRBD2|once|16
CASSLLLAGGRNEQFF
TGCGCCAGCAGCTTGTTACTGGCGGGAGGGAGGAATGAGCAGTTCTTC
>TRBJ2-3|TRBV24-1|.|.|15
CATSELRGGTDTQYF
TGTGCCACCAGTGAGCTCAGGGGTGGGACAGATACGCAGTATTTT
>TRBJ2-6|TRBV2|.|once|15
CASSLDRSGANVLTF
TGTGCCAGCAGTCTAGACAGATCTGGGGCCAACGTCCTGACTTTC
>TRBJ1-3|TRBV3-1/TRBV3-2|.|.|15
CASKVRGETGNTIYF
TGTGCCAGTAAAGTCAGGGGCGAAACTGGAAACACCATATATTTT
>TRBJ2-5|TRBV19|TRBD1|.|16
CASSFGQGRARETQYF
TGTGCCAGTAGTTTTGGACAGGGTCGTGCCAGAGAGACCCAGTACTTC
>TRBJ2-3|TRBV4-1|TRBD2|once|18
CASSQRLAGPPPTDTQYF
TGCGCCAGCAGCCAACGACTAGCGGGGCCCCCCCCCACAGATACGCAGTATTTT
>TRBJ2-4|TRBV28|.|.|17
CASSLHAVQIAKNIQYF
TGTGCCAGCAGTTTGCATGCAGTCCAGATAGCCAAAAACATTCAGTACTTC
>TRBJ2-3|TRBV4-1|TRBD2|.|17
CASSLRGLAGGPDTQYF
TGCGCCAGCAGCCTCCGGGGGTTAGCGGGGGGCCCAGATACGCAGTATTTT
>TRBJ2-7|TRBV11-2|TRBD1|few|14
CASSFRDSSYEQYF
TGTGCCAGCAGCTTTCGGGACAGCTCCTACGAGCAGTACTTC
>TRBJ2-2|TRBV19|TRBD2|.|14
CASVAGGRTGELFF
TGTGCCAGTGTAGCGGGGGGGCGGACCGGGGAGCTGTTTTTT
>TRBJ2-7|TRBV7-7|TRBD1|.|17
CASSPWTGQATPYEQYF
TGTGCTAGCAGCCCGTGGACGGGACAGGCAACTCCTTACGAGCAGTACTTC
>TRBJ2-1|TRBV3-1/TRBV3-2|TRBD2|.|14
CASSTGLAGVEQFF
TGTGCCAGCAGTACGGGACTAGCGGGGGTTGAGCAGTTCTTC
>TRBJ1-4|TRBV7-2|.|.|18
CASSLGAVYSATNEKLFF
TGTGCCAGCAGCCTAGGGGCAGTTTACTCTGCAACTAATGAAAAACTGTTTTTT
>TRBJ2-7|TRBV7-6|TRBD2|.|16
CASSLGGGLVGHEQYF
TGTGCCAGCAGCTTAGGAGGGGGACTAGTTGGCCACGAGCAGTACTTC
>TRBJ2-7|TRBV28|.|.|14
CASSPAKSGDEQYF
TGTGCCAGCAGTCCCGCGAAGTCGGGGGACGAGCAGTACTTC
>TRBJ1-6|TRBV3-1/TRBV3-2|.|.|14
CASSQGVEGSPLHF
TGTGCCAGCAGCCAAGGAGTCGAGGGTTCACCCCTCCACTTT
>TRBJ2-7|TRBV18|TRBD2|.|16
CASSPAVGGGRYEQYF
TGTGCCAGCTCACCAGCGGTTGGCGGGGGGCGCTACGAGCAGTACTTC
>TRBJ1-2|TRBV4-2|.|once|12
CASSQERESYTF
TGTGCCAGCAGCCAAGAAAGGGAGAGCTACACCTTC
>TRBJ2-7|TRBV6-2/TRBV6-3|.|once|14
CASSYSRGGYEQYF
TGTGCCAGCAGTTACTCAAGGGGAGGCTACGAGCAGTACTTC
>TRBJ1-6|TRBV7-9|TRBD1|.|16
CASSSHPGTGGSPLHF
TGTGCCAGCAGCTCGCACCCCGGGACAGGGGGTTCACCCCTCCACTTT
>TRBJ2-1|TRBV7-2|.|.|14
CASSLGPQGSEQFF
TGTGCCAGCAGCTTAGGCCCACAGGGATCTGAGCAGTTCTTC
>TRBJ1-1|TRBV5-4|.|few|14
CASSLKGGNTEAFF
TGTGCCAGCAGCTTGAAAGGGGGGAACACTGAAGCTTTCTTT
>TRBJ1-1|TRBV27|.|.|13
CASSPGGHTEAFF
TGTGCCAGCAGCCCCGGGGGACACACTGAAGCTTTCTTT
>TRBJ1-4|TRBV7-7|.|.|15
CASSSGRGRTEKLFF
TGTGCCAGCAGCTCCGGACGTGGGCGGACAGAAAAACTGTTTTTT
>TRBJ1-2|TRBV2|TRBD1|.|19
CASSEPIDRGQRRNYGYTF
TGTGCCAGCAGTGAACCCATCGACAGGGGGCAAAGAAGGAACTATGGCTACACCTTC
>TRBJ2-5|TRBV7-2|TRBD1|.|13
CASSLSPGTVLYF
TGTGCCAGCAGCTTATCTCCCGGGACAGTTTTATACTTC
>TRBJ2-2|TRBV6-2/TRBV6-3|TRBD1|few|16
CASSRTGRGDTGELFF
TGTGCCAGCAGTCGGACAGGCCGGGGAGACACCGGGGAGCTGTTTTTT
>TRBJ2-7|TRBV20-1|.|.|13
CSASKSLAYEQYF
TGCAGTGCTAGTAAATCGTTGGCATACGAGCAGTACTTC
>TRBJ2-3|TRBV11-2|.|.|12
CASSFSSDTQYF
TGTGCCAGCAGCTTCAGTTCAGATACGCAGTATTTT
>TRBJ2-7|TRBV18|.|.|16
CASSPSRLGATYEQYF
TGTGCCAGCTCACCGTCCCGACTGGGGGCCACCTACGAGCAGTACTTC
>TRBJ2-1|TRBV5-4|TRBD2|.|15
CASSLEGGVGRRWFF
TGTGCCAGCAGCTTGGAGGGCGGCGTCGGGAGGAGGTGGTTCTTC
>TRBJ1-3|TRBV21-1|.|.|16
CASSPPGGAGRVTIYF
TGTGCCAGCAGCCCCCCTGGAGGTGCAGGGAGGGTGACCATATATTTT
>TRBJ2-5|TRBV5-1|TRBD2|.|16
CASSSAGTSGRETQYF
TGCGCCAGCAGCTCGGCCGGGACTAGCGGGAGAGAGACCCAGTACTTC
>TRBJ2-1|TRBV12-3/TRBV12-4|.|.|13
CASSYRSYNEQFF
TGTGCCAGCAGTTACAGGTCCTACAATGAGCAGTTCTTC
>TRBJ2-1|TRBV24-1|.|.|13
CATKGTSAEEQFF
TGTGCCACAAAAGGGACATCGGCTGAAGAGCAGTTCTTC
>TRBJ2-3|TRBV28|TRBD2|.|17
CASSVPSGRADTDTQYF
TGTGCCAGCAGTGTACCCAGCGGGAGGGCCGACACAGATACGCAGTATTTT
>TRBJ1-2|TRBV11-2|.|.|14
CASSQTRNNYGYTF
TGTGCCAGCAGCCAGACCAGGAATAACTATGGCTACACCTTC
>TRBJ1-1|TRBV2|.|.|11
CASSTGSEAFF
TGTGCCAGCAGTACAGGGTCTGAAGCTTTCTTT
>TRBJ2-1|TRBV18|.|.|13
CASSPPGINEQFF
TGTGCCAGCTCACCTCCGGGGATCAATGAGCAGTTCTTC
>TRBJ1-1|TRBV4-1|.|.|15
CASSQVAGRGAEAFF
TGCGCCAGCAGCCAAGTCGCAGGGCGAGGCGCTGAAGCTTTCTTT
>TRBJ1-2|TRBV6-5|.|.|14
CASSLGQGFYGYTF
TGTGCCAGCAGCCTCGGCCAGGGGTTCTATGGCTACACCTTC
>TRBJ2-7|TRBV19|TRBD2|.|17
CASSIVGRRGNSYEQYF
TGTGCCAGTAGTATAGTTGGGCGGCGGGGGAACTCCTACGAGCAGTACTTC
>TRBJ2-7|TRBV6-2/TRBV6-3|TRBD2|.|16
CASTPGLAGVKYEQYF
TGTGCCAGCACCCCAGGACTAGCGGGAGTTAAGTACGAGCAGTACTTC
>TRBJ2-7|TRBV7-3|.|.|14
CASSPGPPLREQYF
TGTGCCAGCAGCCCCGGTCCTCCCCTACGAGAGCAGTACTTC
>TRBJ1-5|TRBV7-9|TRBD1|.|16
CASSLAGQGEGQPQHF
TGTGCCAGCAGCTTAGCTGGACAGGGTGAAGGGCAGCCCCAGCATTTT
>TRBJ2-3|TRBV5-1|.|.|14
CASSGRTGTDTQYF
TGCGCCAGCAGCGGTCGGACTGGCACAGATACGCAGTATTTT
>TRBJ2-7|TRBV6-2/TRBV6-3|TRBD2|.|18
CASSYPPSGGLSLHEQYF
TGTGCCAGCAGTTACCCGCCTAGCGGGGGTTTGTCGCTCCACGAGCAGTACTTC
>TRBJ1-3|TRBV19|.|few|14
CASRTTGLGNTIYF
TGTGCCAGTAGGACCACAGGGTTAGGAAACACCATATATTTT
>TRBJ2-7|TRBV11-2|.|.|12
CASSVDSYEQYF
TGTGCCAGCAGCGTCGACAGCTACGAGCAGTACTTC
>TRBJ1-2|TRBV7-2|TRBD1|.|15
CASSLVDRGYGGYTF
TGTGCCAGCAGCTTAGTTGACAGGGGATACGGTGGCTACACCTTC